Listed below are T cell receptor beta chains from one sample, sequenced in a study of persistence of HIV-infected CD4 T cells. Clones were sequenced by immunoSEQ multiplex PCR, and TCRdb holds only the in-frame ones, with some missing. The data hold around 30,000 clones, with roughly 80% observed a single time. These receptors have no known antigen. The sequences come from CD4+ T cells sorted from PBMCs after roughly 18-hour stimulation, collected from a patient who received antiretroviral therapy. These receptors were obtained from an adult woman with HIV who was CMV-seropositive. The CDR3 runs from the conserved cysteine through the conserved F or W. The D gene is left open where the match is weak. Clone size appears in some rows only: once, few, many, or a class for an expanded clone.

DNA: TGTGCCAGCAGCCTAAAGGGGTCGGGAGGCCAAGATACGCAGTATTTT; CDR3: CASSLKGSGGQDTQYF; size: .; V: TRBV3-1/TRBV3-2; J: TRBJ2-3; D: TRBD2
DNA: TGTGCCAGCATTGGGGCCACGAACACCGGGGAGCTGTTTTTT; CDR3: CASIGATNTGELFF; size: .; V: TRBV6-1; J: TRBJ2-2; D: .
DNA: TGTGCCAGCAGCCCGCGAGGGGAGAGCTCCTACAATGAGCAGTTCTTC; CDR3: CASSPRGESSYNEQFF; size: once; V: TRBV7-9; J: TRBJ2-1; D: .
DNA: TGCGCCAGCACCCTTGGGGGGACAGGGGATAGGACCCAGTACTTC; CDR3: CASTLGGTGDRTQYF; size: .; V: TRBV5-1; J: TRBJ2-5; D: TRBD1
DNA: TGTGCCAGTAGTCAAGCAGGGTCCACCGGGGAGCTGTTTTTT; CDR3: CASSQAGSTGELFF; size: .; V: TRBV19; J: TRBJ2-2; D: .
DNA: TGTGCCAGCAGCTTGCAGGAGGGCACTGAAGCTTTCTTT; CDR3: CASSLQEGTEAFF; size: few; V: TRBV7-3; J: TRBJ1-1; D: .
DNA: TGTGCCAGTACCCGGGGAGGGGGGGTGAGAGGCTACACCTTC; CDR3: CASTRGGGVRGYTF; size: .; V: TRBV3-1/TRBV3-2; J: TRBJ1-2; D: .
DNA: TGTGCCAGCAGCTTTTACCTAGTTCCCTATGGCTACACCTTC; CDR3: CASSFYLVPYGYTF; size: .; V: TRBV7-2; J: TRBJ1-2; D: .
DNA: TGTGCCAGCAGGACAGGGATAACGCTTGGGGCCAACGTCCTGACTTTC; CDR3: CASRTGITLGANVLTF; size: .; V: TRBV2; J: TRBJ2-6; D: TRBD1
DNA: TGTGCCAGCACCGAGAGCAGGGGGCCTGGGGGCTACACCTTC; CDR3: CASTESRGPGGYTF; size: .; V: TRBV2; J: TRBJ1-2; D: TRBD1
DNA: TGCAGCGTCGCCGGGACAGAAAGTGACCGCTCTGGAAACACCATATATTTT; CDR3: CSVAGTESDRSGNTIYF; size: .; V: TRBV29-1; J: TRBJ1-3; D: TRBD1
DNA: TGCGCCAGCAGTGAGTTCCGTGGGCAGCCCCAGCATTTT; CDR3: CASSEFRGQPQHF; size: .; V: TRBV10-1; J: TRBJ1-5; D: .
DNA: TGTGCCAGTAGTGGGCAGATACTAGCGGGAGGCGCAGATACGCAGTATTTT; CDR3: CASSGQILAGGADTQYF; size: .; V: TRBV19; J: TRBJ2-3; D: TRBD2
DNA: TGTGCCAGCAGCCGGACAGGCTCTGGGGCCAACGTCCTGACTTTC; CDR3: CASSRTGSGANVLTF; size: .; V: TRBV5-6; J: TRBJ2-6; D: TRBD1
DNA: TGTGCCAGCAGCTCCTTATCCTATGGCTACACCTTC; CDR3: CASSSLSYGYTF; size: .; V: TRBV9; J: TRBJ1-2; D: .
DNA: TGTGCCAGCAGCTTGGTTCTAGCGGGAGGAGAGCAGTACTTC; CDR3: CASSLVLAGGEQYF; size: .; V: TRBV5-4; J: TRBJ2-7; D: TRBD2
DNA: TGTGCCAGCAGCAAAGAACGGGCTAGCGGCTACGAGCAGTACTTC; CDR3: CASSKERASGYEQYF; size: .; V: TRBV21-1; J: TRBJ2-7; D: .
DNA: TGTGCCAGCAGGGCACCGGGACAGTCAAATTCACCCCTCCACTTT; CDR3: CASRAPGQSNSPLHF; size: few; V: TRBV6-5; J: TRBJ1-6; D: TRBD1
DNA: TGTGCCAGCAGTCCCCGGACAGGAAGACACCAGCCCCAGCATTTT; CDR3: CASSPRTGRHQPQHF; size: few; V: TRBV27; J: TRBJ1-5; D: TRBD1
DNA: TGTGCCTGGAGAGTTTCCGGGACAGTGCTTTGGGGCTCCTACAATGAGCAGTTCTTC; CDR3: CAWRVSGTVLWGSYNEQFF; size: few; V: TRBV30; J: TRBJ2-1; D: TRBD1
DNA: TGCGCCAGCAGTGAACGGGCGGGAGCCTCCTACAATGAGCAGTTCTTC; CDR3: CASSERAGASYNEQFF; size: .; V: TRBV10-2; J: TRBJ2-1; D: TRBD2
DNA: TGCGCCAGCAGCTTGGTAGAGGGAGGAAGTTCACCCCTCCACTTT; CDR3: CASSLVEGGSSPLHF; size: .; V: TRBV5-1; J: TRBJ1-6; D: .
DNA: TGTGCCAGCTCACCGAAGATTTGGGGGGACACTGAAGCTTTCTTT; CDR3: CASSPKIWGDTEAFF; size: few; V: TRBV18; J: TRBJ1-1; D: .
DNA: TGTGCCAGCAGCCCGCAGTCTAGCACAGATACGCAGTATTTT; CDR3: CASSPQSSTDTQYF; size: .; V: TRBV5-4; J: TRBJ2-3; D: .